Listed below are T cell receptor beta chains from one sample, sequenced in a study of blood T cell repertoires in COVID-19. Libraries were prepared by immunoSEQ multiplex PCR; TCRdb keeps only in-frame clonotypes and omits some of them. The sample includes approximately 68,000 clones, roughly 82% seen only once; the top ten take around 16%. The sample consisted of peripheral blood. The receptors shown here come from a man older than 75 with active COVID-19. Each CDR3 is given with its conserved first and last residue. D genes are given only for firm matches. Part of the rows lack a size; the others show once, few, many or a class for expanded clones.

CDR3aa: CASSLVTGTYEQYF
CDR3nt: TGCGCCAGCAGCTTGGTGACAGGGACCTACGAGCAGTACTTC
j_gene: TRBJ2-7
v_gene: TRBV5-1
abundance: NA
d_gene: TRBD1

CDR3aa: CASSPESHEQYF
CDR3nt: TGTGCCAGCTCACCAGAGTCTCACGAGCAGTACTTC
j_gene: TRBJ2-7
v_gene: TRBV18
abundance: NA
d_gene: NA

CDR3aa: CASSLGATSGANNEQFF
CDR3nt: TGTGCCAGCAGCTTGGGTGCGACTAGCGGGGCAAACAATGAGCAGTTCTTC
j_gene: TRBJ2-1
v_gene: TRBV5-4
abundance: NA
d_gene: TRBD2

CDR3aa: CAIGLAVTNEQFF
CDR3nt: TGTGCCATCGGACTAGCGGTTACCAATGAGCAGTTCTTC
j_gene: TRBJ2-1
v_gene: TRBV10-3
abundance: NA
d_gene: TRBD2

CDR3aa: CASSLDSQALRHGYTF
CDR3nt: TGTGCCAGCAGTCTAGACTCACAGGCGTTGCGGCATGGCTACACCTTC
j_gene: TRBJ1-2
v_gene: TRBV28
abundance: NA
d_gene: NA

CDR3aa: CASSSTGSHRELFF
CDR3nt: TGTGCCAGCAGCTCAACAGGAAGCCACCGGGAGCTGTTTTTT
j_gene: TRBJ2-2
v_gene: TRBV7-6
abundance: NA
d_gene: NA

CDR3aa: CASSAYTSGRAYEQYF
CDR3nt: TGTGCCAGCAGCGCCTACACTAGCGGGAGGGCCTACGAGCAGTACTTC
j_gene: TRBJ2-7
v_gene: TRBV5-4
abundance: few
d_gene: TRBD2

CDR3aa: CASSQGVERRGSPLHF
CDR3nt: TGTGCCAGCAGCCAAGGGGTCGAAAGGAGGGGTTCACCCCTCCACTTT
j_gene: TRBJ1-6
v_gene: TRBV14
abundance: NA
d_gene: NA

CDR3aa: CASCRTEISTNEKLFF
CDR3nt: TGTGCCAGTTGTAGGACAGAGATCTCAACTAATGAAAAACTGTTTTTT
j_gene: TRBJ1-4
v_gene: TRBV2
abundance: once
d_gene: NA

CDR3aa: CASSLSTGSYEQYF
CDR3nt: TGTGCCAGCAGCTTATCGACAGGGTCCTACGAGCAGTACTTC
j_gene: TRBJ2-7
v_gene: TRBV7-2
abundance: NA
d_gene: TRBD1

CDR3aa: CASSPGQSSYEQYF
CDR3nt: TGTGCCAGCAGTCCAGGACAGTCCTCCTACGAGCAGTACTTC
j_gene: TRBJ2-7
v_gene: TRBV27
abundance: NA
d_gene: NA

CDR3aa: CASSFQGPGTNSPLHF
CDR3nt: TGTGCCAGCAGCTTCCAGGGGCCCGGAACAAATTCACCCCTCCACTTT
j_gene: TRBJ1-6
v_gene: TRBV7-3
abundance: NA
d_gene: NA

CDR3aa: CATSDPGLVEETQYF
CDR3nt: TGTGCCACCAGTGATCCCGGACTAGTCGAAGAGACCCAGTACTTC
j_gene: TRBJ2-5
v_gene: TRBV24-1
abundance: few
d_gene: TRBD2

CDR3aa: CASSTGQGDSPLHF
CDR3nt: TGTGCCAGCAGCACGGGACAGGGGGATTCACCCCTCCACTTT
j_gene: TRBJ1-6
v_gene: TRBV7-9
abundance: NA
d_gene: TRBD1

CDR3aa: CASSPSGRDTGELFF
CDR3nt: TGCGCCAGCAGCCCTAGCGGGAGAGACACCGGAGAGCTGTTTTTT
j_gene: TRBJ2-2
v_gene: TRBV5-1
abundance: NA
d_gene: TRBD2

CDR3aa: CASTRDSKRNSPLHF
CDR3nt: TGTGCCAGTACCCGGGACAGTAAAAGAAATTCACCCCTCCACTTT
j_gene: TRBJ1-6
v_gene: TRBV9
abundance: NA
d_gene: TRBD1

CDR3aa: CASSLLDRGSAYYGYTF
CDR3nt: TGTGCCAGCAGTTTACTTGACAGGGGGTCAGCGTACTATGGCTACACCTTC
j_gene: TRBJ1-2
v_gene: TRBV28
abundance: NA
d_gene: TRBD1

CDR3aa: CASSLDWTGFYEQYF
CDR3nt: TGTGCCAGCAGCTTAGATTGGACAGGGTTCTACGAGCAGTACTTC
j_gene: TRBJ2-7
v_gene: TRBV11-2
abundance: NA
d_gene: TRBD1

CDR3aa: CASSLVPSGGTDTQYF
CDR3nt: TGCGCCAGCAGCTTGGTGCCTAGCGGGGGGACAGATACGCAGTATTTT
j_gene: TRBJ2-3
v_gene: TRBV5-1
abundance: NA
d_gene: TRBD2

CDR3aa: CASSFGGRYEQYF
CDR3nt: TGTGCCAGCAGCTTTGGCGGGAGATACGAGCAGTACTTC
j_gene: TRBJ2-7
v_gene: TRBV5-6
abundance: NA
d_gene: TRBD2